The next 27 T cell receptor beta chains were all read from a single sample in a study of T cell repertoires in cytomegalovirus infection. No antigens are known for them. MiXCR, applied by TCRdb to the reads, yields one record per CDR3 protein. The table records about 890,000 distinct CDR3 sequences, about a third of them present only once. The sample in question was cultured CD8+ T cells from PBMCs, obtained from culture after CMV antigen stimulation. These TCRs come from a human donor in good health (CMV status not recorded). Some clones in this sample may be carry-over from other donors' samples.

Only a few counts were recorded for this clonotype. The chain has TRBV7-6 and TRBJ2-7, with D possibly TRBD1 on 6 matching bases. The CDR3 has 14 amino acids. Trimming shortened V by 1 base and J by 0 bases, and 7 bases separated the two germline ends. CDR1 and CDR2 from the germline V gene are SGHVS and FNYEAQ. CDR3 sequence reads: CASSLEGDSYEQYF. CDR3 DNA sequence: TGTGCCAGCAGCTTAGAGGGGGACTCCTACGAGCAGTACTTC. Drawing the rest from reference TRBV7-6 and TRBJ2-7, the complete variable domain is GAGVSQSPRYKVTKRGQDVALRCDPISGHVSLYWYRQALGQGPEFLTYFNYEAQQDKSGLPNDRFSAERPEGSISTLTIQRTEQRDSAMYRCASSLEGDSYEQYFGPGTRLTVT.

This clonotype appeared a few times. The chain links TRBV24-1 to TRBJ2-2, with D hard to call. Trimming shortened V by 3 bases and J by 1 base, and 5 bases separated the two germline ends. This CDR3 spans 14 amino acids. Germline CDR1 reads KGHDR; CDR2 reads SFDVKD. CDR3 protein: CATSDPGNTGELFF. CDR3 DNA sequence: TGTGCCACCAGTGATCCAGGGAACACCGGGGAGCTGTTTTTT.

The CDR3 sequence: CASSMTWLGEQYV. The CDR3 nucleotides are TGTGCCAGCAGTATGACCTGGTTGGGGGAGCAGTACGTC. This chain links TRBV6-1 with TRBJ2-7; D is ambiguous. Germline-derived CDR1 and CDR2 are MNHNS and SASEGT. V gave up 5 bases and J gave up 7 bases, with 15 bases separating them. The CDR3 runs to 13 residues.

V is TRBV19 and J is TRBJ2-1, with D perhaps matching TRBD1 or TRBD2 (5 bases each). This CDR3 comprises 17 residues. Germline V gives CDR1 LNHDA, CDR2 SQIVND (reference sequence). V was shortened by 4 bases and J by 2 bases, with 18 bases between the two germline ends. The CDR3 region is CASSTRDRVRPYNEQFF. In DNA form, the CDR3 reads TGTGCCAGTAGTACCCGGGACCGAGTGAGGCCCTACAATGAGCAGTTCTTC.

This chain's CDR3 is CASSYKGTGLNTEAFF. The DNA for the CDR3 is TGTGCCAGCAGTTACAAGGGGACAGGGTTGAACACTGAAGCTTTCTTT. This chain uses TRBV6-2 or TRBV6-3 with TRBJ1-1, with TRBD1 identical over 9 bases. The CDR3 runs 16 residues. Trimming removed 2 bases from V and 0 bases from J; junction bases left unmatched: 4. The germline CDR1 and CDR2 sequences are MNHEY and SVGEGT.

Here the CDR3 reads CASSYSWDRIPYEQYF. CDR3 DNA sequence: TGTGCCAGCAGTTACTCGTGGGACAGAATACCCTACGAGCAGTACTTC. The V call is TRBV6-6, the J call TRBJ2-7, with TRBD1 matching over 7 bases. Trimming took 0 bases from V and 2 from J; bases not matched to a gene: 7. CDR1 is MNHNY and CDR2 is SVGAGI in the germline V gene (reference sequence). The CDR3 is 16 residues long.

This clonotype was counted only a few times. The V and J genes are TRBV7-8 and TRBJ2-1, with TRBD2 matching over 9 bases. The CDR3 has 17 amino acids. Germline-derived CDR1 and CDR2 are SGHVS and FQNEAQ. V was clipped by 1 base and J by 4 bases; unmatched bases: 8. CDR3 sequence reads: CASSLGSAGGVYNEQFF. The CDR3 DNA follows: TGTGCCAGCAGCTTAGGGTCTGCGGGGGGGGTTTACAATGAGCAGTTCTTC.

This clonotype has at least ten counts. The V and J genes are TRBV12-3 or TRBV12-4 and TRBJ2-5; D is unclear. V lost 7 bases and J lost 9, with 15 bases in between. The CDR3 contains 12 residues. CDR3 residues: CASTSGRNSQYF. The CDR3 DNA sequence: TGTGCCAGCACCTCAGGACGGAATTCCCAGTACTTC.

This clonotype has ten or more counts. The V gene is TRBV7-6, the J gene TRBJ2-2; TRBD2 might be the D (6 bases). The germline CDR1 and CDR2 sequences are SGHVS and FNYEAQ. The CDR3 loop spans 19 amino acids. Deletions cut 2 bases from V and 0 bases from J, with 19 bases between. CDR3 residues: CASSLMSTLGGPNTGELFF. The CDR3 DNA follows: TGTGCCAGCAGCTTAATGTCTACCCTGGGGGGACCGAACACCGGGGAGCTGTTTTTT. Looking up the rest from reference TRBV7-6 and TRBJ2-2 gives the full variable domain: GAGVSQSPRYKVTKRGQDVALRCDPISGHVSLYWYRQALGQGPEFLTYFNYEAQQDKSGLPNDRFSAERPEGSISTLTIQRTEQRDSAMYRCASSLMSTLGGPNTGELFFGEGSRLTVL.

This clonotype was detected a few times. The chain carries TRBV25-1 and TRBJ1-3, with D possibly being TRBD1 (5 bases). The CDR3 contains 17 residues. Trimming left V 1 base short and J 0 bases short, with 13 bases between. Germline CDR1 is MGHDK and CDR2 is SYGVNS. CDR3: CASSELEARGSGNTIYF. The CDR3 coding sequence is TGTGCCAGCAGTGAATTGGAAGCGAGGGGCTCTGGAAACACCATATATTTT.

This clonotype was counted between two and nine times. V is TRBV7-9 and J is TRBJ1-1; 8 bases are a match to TRBD1. Germline CDR1 is SEHNR and CDR2 is FQNEAQ (reference sequence). J was trimmed by 6 bases and V by 5 bases; bases with no gene match: 11. CDR3 length equals 15 residues. The CDR3 loop reads CASSGRGQIVAEAFF. As DNA, the CDR3 is TGTGCCAGCAGCGGCAGGGGGCAGATAGTAGCTGAAGCTTTCTTT.

This sequence joins TRBV6-8 and TRBJ1-2, with D perhaps matching TRBD1 (5 bases). V was shortened by 5 bases and J by 7 bases, with 11 bases between the two germline ends. From germline, CDR1 is MNHGY and CDR2 SAAAGT. The CDR3 is 12 amino acids. For the CDR3, the DNA is TGTGCCAGCAGTCCGGGGGTTAGTGGCTACACCTTC. Amino acids: CASSPGVSGYTF.

The rearrangement joins TRBV19 to TRBJ1-4; 8 nucleotides align to TRBD1. The CDR3 totals 14 residues. J gave up 7 bases and V 4 bases, and 5 bases lay outside the gene matches. In germline, CDR1 is LNHDA, CDR2 SQIVND (reference sequence). CDR3 in amino acids: CASSTRGRGEKLFF. CDR3 coding DNA: TGTGCCAGTAGTACCAGGGGGCGAGGTGAAAAACTGTTTTTT.

In this sample, this clonotype turned up many times. This chain connects TRBV7-6 to TRBJ2-5; no clear D. Trimming removed 1 base from V and 5 bases from J, with 8 bases in between. CDR1 and CDR2 from the germline V gene are SGHVS and FNYEAQ. This CDR3 contains 13 residues. The CDR3 is CASSLVDRETQYF. In DNA, the CDR3 is TGTGCCAGCAGCTTAGTGGACCGCGAGACCCAGTACTTC.

V is TRBV6-8 and J is TRBJ2-1, with 12 positions matching TRBD2. This CDR3 is 17 amino acids long. Germline CDR1 is MNHGY and CDR2 is SAAAGT. With 7 bases clipped from V and 7 bases from J, the junction kept 14 bases outside the gene matches. The chain's CDR3 is CASTLPLSSGGENEQFF. Written as DNA, the CDR3 is TGTGCCAGCACCCTGCCCCTATCTAGCGGGGGGGAGAATGAGCAGTTCTTC.

Concerning this clonotype: The limits of the CDR3 on the DNA are not certain, so only TCRdb's listed CDR3 is given. The V call is TRBV13, the J call TRBJ1-5; whether TRBD1, the table's D call, matches the DNA was not checked. A total of 18 residues make up the CDR3, ends included. Germline lookup yields CDR1 PRHDT and CDR2 FYEKMQ (reference sequence). CDR3 sequence reads: CASSVGTGIDNSNQPQRF.

At least ten counts were recorded for this clonotype. The junction departs from the called germline gene at one end, perhaps through a read error. The CDR3 is CASSSDNEQFF. The CDR3 DNA is TGTGCCAGCAGCTCCGACAATGAGCAGTTCTTC. The chain couples TRBV5-1 to TRBJ2-1; D remains unclear. The CDR3 covers 11 residues. Per the germline V gene, CDR1 is SGHRS and CDR2 is YFSETQ.

The chain joins TRBV6-2 or TRBV6-3 to TRBJ1-1; TRBD1 matches 8 bases. The CDR3 loop spans 16 amino acids. V shed 5 bases and J 5 bases; nucleotides not matched to a gene: 13. CDR1 and CDR2 from the germline V gene are MNHEY and SVGEGT. CDR3 amino acids: CASSENWTGRGTEAFF. The CDR3 DNA sequence: TGTGCCAGCAGTGAGAATTGGACAGGGAGGGGGACTGAAGCTTTCTTT.

At least ten counts were recorded for this clonotype. The V gene is TRBV7-6, the J gene TRBJ2-3; tentatively, D is TRBD2 (6 bases). This CDR3 region has 15 residues. Trimming pared 4 bases from V and 2 bases from J, leaving 13 bases between. Germline CDR1 reads SGHVS; CDR2 reads FNYEAQ. CDR3 in DNA: TGTGCCAGCAGCTCCGGGACTCTCTTCACAGATACGCAGTATTTT. It encodes CASSSGTLFTDTQYF.

In its sample, this clonotype was seen a few times. The rearrangement joins TRBV7-9 to TRBJ2-1, with TRBD2 matching over 9 bases. Germline assignment: CDR1 SEHNR and CDR2 FQNEAQ (reference sequence). V was pared by 2 bases and J by 7 bases, with 6 bases of the junction left unmatched. CDR3 length equals 15 residues. CDR3 DNA sequence: TGTGCCAGCAGCTTAATTAGCGGGGGTAGAAATGAGCAGTTCTTC. The encoded protein is CASSLISGGRNEQFF. Filled out from reference TRBV7-9 and TRBJ2-1, the complete variable domain reads DTGVSQNPRHKITKRGQNVTFRCDPISEHNRLYWYRQTLGQGPEFLTYFQNEAQLEKSRLLSDRFSAERPKGSFSTLEIQRTEQGDSAMYLCASSLISGGRNEQFFGPGTRLTVL.

This clonotype was picked up a small number of times. The gene calls are TRBV2 and TRBJ2-1; the D is unclear. The CDR3 is 14 residues long. Germline V gene sequence: CDR1 SNHLY, CDR2 FYNNEI. Trimming pared 6 bases from V and 2 bases from J, leaving 11 bases between. The CDR3 loop reads CASRVAPPYNEQFF. As DNA, the CDR3 is TGTGCCAGCAGGGTCGCCCCTCCCTACAATGAGCAGTTCTTC.

This clonotype was recorded a few times. The chain recombines TRBV6-2 or TRBV6-3 with TRBJ2-5; no reliable D call. The CDR3 runs 13 residues. V lost 7 bases, J lost 1 base, and 10 bases lay in between. The germline CDR1 and CDR2 sequences are MNHEY and SVGEGT. CDR3 sequence: CASNPQTQETQYF. In DNA, the CDR3 is TGTGCCAGCAATCCGCAAACCCAAGAGACCCAGTACTTC.

Only a few counts were recorded for this clonotype. The chain links TRBV12-3 or TRBV12-4 to TRBJ1-5; D is ambiguous. This CDR3 has 13 residues. Trimming took off 5 bases at V and 9 bases at J, with 14 bases between the two ends. The DNA for the CDR3 is TGTGCCAGCAGTACTGGGCTGGGTCCGCCCCAGCATTTT. Its protein is CASSTGLGPPQHF.

This chain links TRBV2 with TRBJ1-1; weak D call: TRBD1 (6 bases). The V gene lost 5 bases and the J gene lost 3 bases, with 19 bases spanning the gap. The CDR3 contains 16 residues. CDR1 and CDR2 from the germline V gene are SNHLY and FYNNEI. The CDR3 region is CASSSPRDTIDTEAFF. CDR3 DNA: TGTGCCAGCAGTTCCCCCCGGGACACTATTGACACTGAAGCTTTCTTT.

There are a few counts of this clonotype. The chain employs TRBV7-3 and TRBJ1-6; D ambiguous. The CDR3 is made up of 14 amino acids. Germline V CDR1 and CDR2: SGHTA, FQGTGA. V was shortened by 1 base and J by 10 bases, with 11 bases between the two germline ends. The CDR3 DNA sequence: TGTGCCAGCAGCTTAAGCTGGGGAGACTCACCCCTCCACTTT. It encodes CASSLSWGDSPLHF.

This clonotype occurred a few times. V is TRBV6-1 and J is TRBJ2-5; D may be TRBD1 (5 bases). The germline V gene has CDR1 MNHNS and CDR2 SASEGT. This CDR3 is built from 15 residues. The germline V and J ends were trimmed by 5 bases and 2 bases, with 15 bases remaining between them. The DNA for the CDR3 is TGTGCCAGCAGTTTTTCCCCGACAGATCAAGAGACCCAGTACTTC. Translated, it gives CASSFSPTDQETQYF.

This chain uses TRBV27 with TRBJ2-1; D is unresolved. CDR3 length: 14 residues. Germline loops: CDR1 MNHEY, CDR2 SMNVEV (reference sequence). Between the trimmed V and J ends, which lost 10 bases and 3 bases, there was a span of 16 bases. CDR3 DNA: TGTGCCACCAGCAAAGCACAGAACTACAATGAGCAGTTCTTC. Translated: CATSKAQNYNEQFF.